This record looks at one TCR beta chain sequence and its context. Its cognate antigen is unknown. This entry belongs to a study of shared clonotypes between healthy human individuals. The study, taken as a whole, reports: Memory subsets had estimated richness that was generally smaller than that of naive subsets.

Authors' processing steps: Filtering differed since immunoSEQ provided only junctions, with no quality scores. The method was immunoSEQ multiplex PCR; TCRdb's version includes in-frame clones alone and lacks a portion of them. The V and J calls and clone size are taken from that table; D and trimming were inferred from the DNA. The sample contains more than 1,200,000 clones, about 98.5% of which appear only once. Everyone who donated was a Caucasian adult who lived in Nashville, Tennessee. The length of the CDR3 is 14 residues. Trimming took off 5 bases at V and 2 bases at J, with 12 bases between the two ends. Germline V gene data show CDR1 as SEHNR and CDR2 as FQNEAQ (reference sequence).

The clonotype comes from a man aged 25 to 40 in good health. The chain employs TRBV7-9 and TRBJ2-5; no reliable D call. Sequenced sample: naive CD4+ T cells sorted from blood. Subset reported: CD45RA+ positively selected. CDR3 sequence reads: CASSRAGRQETQYF. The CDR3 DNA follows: TGTGCCAGCAGCCGAGCTGGACGGCAAGAGACCCAGTACTTC.